The table lists the clone carrying this T cell receptor (beta chain) with a few counts. Its antigen is undetermined. The data derive from a study of shared clonotypes between healthy human individuals. Study-level findings and limits: Generally, estimated richness proved larger in naive subsets than it did in memory subsets.

Clones were read by immunoSEQ multiplex PCR, and TCRdb kept only the in-frame ones, dropping some. The table has 1.6 million or so clones, roughly 96% seen once. Germline CDR1 reads SGHDT; CDR2 reads YYEEEE. The CDR3 covers 14 residues. V was clipped by 1 base and J by 2 bases, with 8 bases between them. The chain carries TRBV5-6 and TRBJ2-3; the D is unclear. The source material was naive CD4+ T cells sorted from blood. Described subset: CD45RA+ positively selected. This receptor was taken from a man aged 30 to 39 in good health. The CDR3 reads CASSLRRTTDTQYF. The CDR3 DNA sequence: TGTGCCAGCAGCTTGAGGCGGACCACAGATACGCAGTATTTT.